The rows below give T cell receptor beta chains drawn from one sample of a study of T-cell memory formation after mild COVID-19. TCRdb reanalysed the 5' RACE reads using MiXCR and keeps one entry per CDR3 protein. The table includes around 110,000 distinct CDR3 sequences, roughly an eighth detected once. The specimen sequenced was PBMCs or a T cell subset sorted from them (not recorded which). These receptors were taken from an adult woman who had mild COVID-19 (a few samples of this study predate the infection). Cell type and time point are not known. The CDR3 runs from the conserved cysteine through the conserved F or W. Each record gives: CDR3 protein, CDR3 DNA, J gene, clone size, V gene, D gene. D genes are given only for firm matches. Clone size appears in some rows only: once, few, many, or a class for an expanded clone.

CASSMRQENTGELFF,TGTGCCAGCAGCATGAGACAGGAGAACACCGGGGAGCTGTTTTTT,TRBJ2-2,few,TRBV7-3,.
CASSSRDRGRGGEQYF,TGTGCCAGCAGCTCCCGAGACAGGGGGCGAGGGGGCGAGCAGTACTTC,TRBJ2-7,few,TRBV7-9,TRBD1
CASSFVGEQFF,TGTGCCAGCAGTTTTGTGGGTGAGCAGTTCTTC,TRBJ2-1,few,TRBV12-3/TRBV12-4,.
CASSPDFLGGQGSYNEQFF,TGCGCCAGCAGCCCGGACTTTTTAGGGGGACAGGGGTCCTACAATGAGCAGTTCTTC,TRBJ2-1,few,TRBV5-1,TRBD1
CASSSPDGWAETQYF,TGTGCCAGCAGTTCCCCGGACGGGTGGGCAGAGACCCAGTACTTC,TRBJ2-5,few,TRBV12-3/TRBV12-4,.
CASSPQAGPDTQYF,TGTGCCAGCAGCCCCCAGGCCGGGCCAGATACGCAGTATTTT,TRBJ2-3,few,TRBV7-6,.
CAVAGGDPRDYGYTF,TGTGCCGTCGCGGGGGGCGATCCTAGGGACTATGGCTACACCTTC,TRBJ1-2,.,TRBV7-6,.
CASSGLGVVIVYNEQFF,TGTGCCAGCAGTGGCTTGGGAGTAGTAATAGTTTACAATGAGCAGTTCTTC,TRBJ2-1,many,TRBV2,.
CASSAYDDYEQYF,TGTGCCAGCAGCGCGTACGATGACTACGAGCAGTACTTC,TRBJ2-7,many,TRBV9,.
CASSFLRSYEQYF,TGTGCCAGCAGCTTTTTAAGATCCTACGAGCAGTACTTC,TRBJ2-7,few,TRBV5-6,.
CASRRGLAVKGETQYF,TGTGCCAGCAGAAGGGGGCTAGCGGTCAAGGGGGAGACCCAGTACTTC,TRBJ2-5,.,TRBV21-1,.
CASSIGVNSYNEQFF,TGTGCCAGTAGTATTGGAGTTAACTCCTACAATGAGCAGTTCTTC,TRBJ2-1,few,TRBV19,.
CSVVPRGRDTQYF,TGCAGCGTTGTCCCAAGGGGCCGGGATACGCAGTATTTT,TRBJ2-3,.,TRBV29-1,.
CASSLAGGFYNEQFF,TGTGCCAGCAGTCTAGCCGGGGGCTTCTACAATGAGCAGTTCTTC,TRBJ2-1,.,TRBV12-3/TRBV12-4,.
CASSLGQGSSYNEQFF,TGCGCCAGCAGCTTGGGCCAGGGGAGCTCCTACAATGAGCAGTTCTTC,TRBJ2-1,few,TRBV5-1,.
CASSAQLAGWVNTGELFF,TGTGCCAGCAGCGCCCAACTAGCGGGGTGGGTGAACACCGGGGAGCTGTTTTTT,TRBJ2-2,.,TRBV7-8,TRBD2
CSVVLAGESGNEQFF,TGCAGCGTTGTTCTAGCGGGAGAATCGGGCAATGAGCAGTTCTTC,TRBJ2-1,.,TRBV29-1,TRBD2
CASSYVEKYGYTF,TGTGCCAGCAGTTACGTAGAGAAGTATGGCTACACCTTC,TRBJ1-2,.,TRBV6-5,.
CASSPEPSSYEQYF,TGTGCCAGCAGCCCGGAACCGAGCTCCTACGAGCAGTACTTC,TRBJ2-7,many,TRBV7-6,.
CASSPGQDYMNTEAFF,TGCGCCAGCAGCCCGGGACAGGATTACATGAACACTGAAGCTTTCTTT,TRBJ1-1,few,TRBV5-1,TRBD1
CASSLGGTGANVLTF,TGCGCCAGCAGCTTGGGGGGAACGGGGGCCAACGTCCTGACTTTC,TRBJ2-6,few,TRBV5-1,.
CSAPDPGLAGAGEQFF,TGCAGTGCGCCCGACCCGGGACTAGCGGGAGCCGGTGAGCAGTTCTTC,TRBJ2-1,.,TRBV20-1,TRBD2
CASSQPLEAFF,TGTGCCAGCAGCCAACCCCTTGAAGCTTTCTTT,TRBJ1-1,few,TRBV16,.
CASSETKDRSYGYTF,TGTGCCAGCAGCGAGACTAAGGACAGGTCGTATGGCTACACCTTC,TRBJ1-2,.,TRBV5-6,TRBD1
CASSQKGASEAFF,TGTGCCAGTAGTCAAAAGGGGGCCTCTGAAGCTTTCTTT,TRBJ1-1,few,TRBV19,TRBD1
CASSSILYEQFF,TGTGCCAGCAGCTCCATACTATACGAGCAGTTCTTC,TRBJ2-1,.,TRBV6-5,.
CATSPGDRGVYEQFF,TGTGCCACCAGCCCTGGGGACAGGGGTGTTTATGAGCAGTTCTTC,TRBJ2-1,.,TRBV24-1,TRBD1
CATSRDSTPTGGNGYTF,TGTGCCACCAGCAGAGATTCCACCCCGACAGGGGGTAATGGCTACACCTTC,TRBJ1-2,few,TRBV15,TRBD1
CASSLKSAEQYF,TGTGCCAGCAGTTTGAAAAGCGCCGAGCAGTACTTC,TRBJ2-7,.,TRBV12-3/TRBV12-4,.
CASSRTSDDYEQYF,TGCGCCAGCAGCCGGACTAGCGATGACTACGAGCAGTACTTC,TRBJ2-7,.,TRBV4-1,TRBD2
CASSSLVELQETQYF,TGTGCCAGCAGCTCGTTGGTCGAGCTCCAAGAGACCCAGTACTTC,TRBJ2-5,few,TRBV5-4,.
CASRDRTKDTQYF,TGCGCCAGCAGGGACCGGACCAAAGATACGCAGTATTTT,TRBJ2-3,few,TRBV23-1,.
CAWGQGNYGYTF,TGTGCCTGGGGACAGGGAAACTATGGCTACACCTTC,TRBJ1-2,few,TRBV30,TRBD1
CASSLSLADDYETQYF,TGTGCCAGCAGCTTAAGCCTAGCGGATGACTACGAGACCCAGTACTTC,TRBJ2-5,.,TRBV7-6,TRBD2
CASSLGFSGKVSYNEQFF,TGTGCCAGCAGCTTGGGCTTTAGCGGGAAGGTCTCCTACAATGAGCAGTTCTTC,TRBJ2-1,.,TRBV11-1,TRBD2
CATSRDGDTGELFF,TGTGCCACCAGCAGAGATGGGGACACCGGGGAGCTGTTTTTT,TRBJ2-2,few,TRBV15,.
CSVDFYNEQFF,TGCAGCGTTGATTTCTACAATGAGCAGTTCTTC,TRBJ2-1,.,TRBV29-1,.